The 25 T cell receptor beta chains given below trace back to one sample, sequenced in a study of a mutant IDH1 vaccine in newly diagnosed glioma. Time point: baseline, week 1 (first vaccination visit). This sample's treatment: pre-vaccination baseline after standard-of-care therapy. Here immunoSEQ multiplex PCR was the method, and the copy in TCRdb shows in-frame clones only, minus some. The sample carries about 24,000 clones, 80% to 95% recorded once. The sample in question was PBMCs, obtained from a glioma patient treated with radiotherapy, temozolomide or both. These receptors originate from a man aged 30 to 39 with glioma.

The chain has TRBV5-1 and TRBJ2-3; 9 bases align to TRBD1. Germline values: CDR1 SGHRS, CDR2 YFSETQ. Trimming removed 4 bases from V and 5 bases from J; junction bases left unmatched: 8. The CDR3 is 15 residues long. CDR3 in DNA: TGCGCCAGCAGCACACAGGGGGCTGGGAAAGATACGCAGTATTTT. Protein: CASSTQGAGKDTQYF.

This rearrangement joins TRBV6-5 to TRBJ2-1; D remains ambiguous. Looked up from germline, CDR1 is MNHEY and CDR2 is SVGAGI. CDR3 length: 16 amino acids. Deletions cut 4 bases from V and 3 bases from J, with 16 bases between. The CDR3 loop is CASSLTARADYNEQFF. The CDR3 region has the DNA TGTGCCAGCAGTTTAACTGCACGGGCCGACTACAATGAGCAGTTCTTC.

The genes are TRBV19 and TRBJ1-1; D is uncertain. CDR3 size: 14 residues. Between the trimmed V and J ends, which lost 5 bases and 0 bases, there was a span of 10 bases. Germline CDR1 reads LNHDA; CDR2 reads SQIVND (reference sequence). In DNA form, the CDR3 reads TGTGCCAGTAGTCCCACTCTAATGAACACTGAAGCTTTCTTT. Its translation is CASSPTLMNTEAFF.

This chain connects TRBV5-1 to TRBJ2-1; 7 bases match TRBD1. Germline trimming cut 5 bases from V and 4 bases from J; bases unmatched to any gene: 12. Per the germline V gene, CDR1 is SGHRS and CDR2 is YFSETQ. This CDR3 has 16 residues. CDR3 region: CASSQSTGNLYNEQFF. In DNA form, the CDR3 reads TGCGCCAGCAGTCAATCGACAGGGAACCTTTACAATGAGCAGTTCTTC.

The V gene is TRBV6-5, the J gene TRBJ1-1; no reliable D call. Trimming removed 7 bases from V and 4 bases from J, with 7 bases in between. The V gene's germline CDR1 is MNHEY and CDR2 SVGAGI. This CDR3 region has 11 residues. The CDR3, as DNA: TGTGCCAGCAAGCGTTCCACTGAAGCTTTCTTT. This codes for CASKRSTEAFF.

V gene TRBV7-9 combines with J gene TRBJ2-2, with TRBD2 matching over 11 bases. This CDR3 is 16 amino acids long. Germline V gene data show CDR1 as SEHNR and CDR2 as FQNEAQ (reference sequence). The V gene end was trimmed by 4 bases and the J gene end by 4 bases; junction bases not matched to a gene: 5. The CDR3 DNA sequence: TGTGCCAGCAGCTGGTTAGCGGGAGGGCTCACCGGGGAGCTGTTTTTT. Its translation is CASSWLAGGLTGELFF.

This chain links TRBV28 with TRBJ2-5; either TRBD1 or TRBD2 may supply D (5 bases each). V lost 3 bases to trimming and J lost 1 base, with 12 bases between them. Germline loops: CDR1 MDHEN, CDR2 SYDVKM. There are 15 residues in the CDR3. DNA of the CDR3: TGTGCCAGCAGTTTTCCCGGGACCATCCAAGAGACCCAGTACTTC. Its translation: CASSFPGTIQETQYF.

This sequence joins TRBV2 and TRBJ1-2; 12 nucleotides match TRBD1. Trimming took 6 bases from V and 1 from J; bases not matched to a gene: 9. The CDR3 is made up of 17 amino acids. Germline V lookup: CDR1 SNHLY, CDR2 FYNNEI. The CDR3 spells CASRDGTGGYFNYGYTF. The CDR3 nucleotides are TGTGCCAGCAGGGATGGGACAGGGGGCTACTTTAACTATGGCTACACCTTC.

Points on this clone: In the same sample, other DNA sequences code for this CDR3. V gene TRBV5-1 combines with J gene TRBJ2-5; D possibly corresponds to TRBD1 (7 bases). The last part of the DNA fits TRBJ2-7 better; the J call may be wrong. The length of the CDR3 is 14 residues. Germline V gives CDR1 SGHRS, CDR2 YFSETQ. The CDR3 DNA reads as TGCGCCAGCAGCGGGCAGGGGGGCCCCTACGAGCAGTACTTC. It yields the protein CASSGQGGPYEQYF.

This chain uses TRBV6-1 with TRBJ2-2, with unresolved D. The germline CDR1 and CDR2 sequences are MNHNS and SASEGT. V was clipped by 10 bases and J by 5 bases, with 14 bases between them. CDR3 length equals 13 residues. The CDR3 loop reads CATRSVGTGELFF. As DNA, the CDR3 is TGTGCCACTAGATCGGTAGGAACCGGGGAGCTGTTTTTT.

The CDR3 protein is CASSLAGLYNQPQHF. CDR3 in DNA: TGTGCCAGCAGCTTAGCCGGGTTGTATAATCAGCCCCAGCATTTT. This chain joins TRBV11-2 and TRBJ1-5; D is unresolved. V lost 1 base, J lost 4 bases, and 11 bases lay in between. The CDR3 loop spans 15 amino acids. Germline-derived CDR1 and CDR2 are SGHAT and FQNNGV.

In this sample, this clone turned up once. An end of the junction does not agree with germline; a read error may underlie this. The chain joins TRBV7-9 to TRBJ2-2; 8 nucleotides agree with TRBD2. CDR1 is SEHNR and CDR2 is FQNEAQ in the germline V gene (reference sequence). CDR3 length: 16 residues. In nucleotides, the CDR3 is TGTGCCAGCAGATTAGGACCCAGCGGGGGCACCGGGGAGCTGTTTTTT. It codes for CASRLGPSGGTGELFF.

This chain uses TRBV5-1 with TRBJ1-2, with D unresolved. The V gene's germline CDR1 is SGHRS and CDR2 YFSETQ. The germline V and J ends were trimmed by 0 bases and 6 bases, with 6 bases remaining between them. The CDR3 consists of 12 residues. The CDR3 region is CASSLDGNGYTF. The CDR3, as DNA: TGCGCCAGCAGCTTGGACGGCAATGGCTACACCTTC.

The CDR3 here is CASSQGQREINEQFF. In DNA form, the CDR3 reads TGCGCCAGCAGCCAAGGCCAGCGGGAGATAAATGAGCAGTTCTTC. The chain carries TRBV4-1 and TRBJ2-1, with 8 bases that match TRBD2. With 1 base clipped from V and 7 bases from J, the junction kept 6 bases outside the gene matches. The CDR3 is 15 residues long. CDR1 and CDR2 from the germline V gene are MGHRA and YSYEKL.

The chain employs TRBV29-1 and TRBJ1-5; D might be TRBD1 (5 bases). The CDR3 totals 11 residues. Germline lookup yields CDR1 SQVTM and CDR2 ANQGSEA. Trimming cost V 4 bases and J 5 bases, with 6 bases left between them. Here the CDR3 DNA reads TGCAGCGTTGGGGGCGATCAGCCCCAGCATTTT. Translation: CSVGGDQPQHF.

A word on this clone: A junction boundary mismatches the germline segment, possibly from a read error. The CDR3 sequence: CSVENSLNF. CDR3 bases: TGCAGCGTTGAAAACAGCCTTAACTTC. This rearrangement joins TRBV29-1 to TRBJ1-2; D not resolved. The CDR3 has 9 residues. Per germline, CDR1 SQVTM and CDR2 ANQGSEA.

The chain uses TRBV6-1 and TRBJ2-7; D may be TRBD1 (5 bases). CDR1 and CDR2 from the germline V gene are MNHNS and SASEGT. Trimming pared 4 bases from V and 3 bases from J, leaving 10 bases between. The CDR3 runs to 13 residues. CDR3 coding DNA: TGTGCCAGCAGTGGACAGACCCACTACGAGCAGTACTTC. Its translation: CASSGQTHYEQYF.

The chain uses TRBV11-2 and TRBJ2-7; 7 bases are shared with TRBD1. The CDR3 contains 15 residues. Per germline, CDR1 SGHAT and CDR2 FQNNGV. Losses at the gene ends were 5 bases for V and 0 bases for J; bases not matched to a gene: 7. CDR3 bases: TGTGCCAGCAGCGTCCGGGACAGCAGCTCCTACGAGCAGTACTTC. Residues: CASSVRDSSSYEQYF.

The chain carries TRBV2 and TRBJ1-4; a possible D gene is TRBD1 (6 bases). Germline V gene data show CDR1 as SNHLY and CDR2 as FYNNEI. This CDR3 has 15 amino acids. V was cut by 0 bases and J by 8 bases, with 13 bases left in between. CDR3 in DNA: TGTGCCAGCAGTGAAGCGCTGGGGGGCGAGGAAAAACTGTTTTTT. Translation gives CASSEALGGEEKLFF.

V is TRBV5-6 and J is TRBJ2-7; D call uncertain. The CDR3 extends over 13 amino acids. The ends were cut back, 4 bases at V and 1 base at J, with 9 bases in the middle. Germline V gene data show CDR1 as SGHDT and CDR2 as YYEEEE. This CDR3 reads CASSLDPSYEQYF. The CDR3 DNA sequence: TGTGCCAGCAGCCTGGACCCTTCCTACGAGCAGTACTTC.

This chain joins TRBV19 and TRBJ1-1, with TRBD1 as a possible D gene (5 bases). The CDR3 extends over 14 amino acids. Between the trimmed V and J ends, which lost 6 bases and 0 bases, there was a span of 11 bases. In germline, CDR1 is LNHDA, CDR2 SQIVND (reference sequence). In DNA, the CDR3 is TGTGCCAGTAGCCGGGACGGCATGAACACTGAAGCTTTCTTT. Protein product: CASSRDGMNTEAFF.

The CDR3 DNA is TGTGCCAGCAGTGAGGAAGGAACCGGTTCACCCCTCCACTTT. It is translated as CASSEEGTGSPLHF. The chain joins TRBV2 to TRBJ1-6; D call uncertain. CDR3 size: 14 residues. Trimming stripped 3 bases from V and 9 bases from J, with 12 bases between. In germline, CDR1 is SNHLY, CDR2 FYNNEI.

This chain joins TRBV10-3 and TRBJ1-5, with D possibly matching TRBD1 (6 bases). Germline V CDR1 and CDR2: ENHRY, SYGVKD. The V end was cut by 3 bases, the J end by 11 bases, with 17 bases between. CDR3 length: 14 amino acids. Here the CDR3 DNA reads TGTGCCATCAGTGAAGGAGGGGGTTTGTGGACCCAGCATTTT. This sequence encodes CAISEGGGLWTQHF.

This clone has just one count. This sequence joins TRBV5-6 and TRBJ2-1, with D possibly being TRBD2 (5 bases). The CDR3 has 17 amino acids. The V end lost 4 bases, the J end lost 5 bases, and 22 bases lay between the germline ends. CDR1 is SGHDT, CDR2 YYEEEE, per germline. As DNA, the CDR3 is TGTGCCAGCAGCAGAATCGGGATTATAGTTTCGGACAATGAGCAGTTCTTC. It encodes CASSRIGIIVSDNEQFF.

The chain joins TRBV27 to TRBJ2-7; TRBD1 might be the D (6 bases). The CDR3 loop spans 13 amino acids. CDR1 is MNHEY and CDR2 is SMNVEV in the germline V gene (reference sequence). Between the trimmed V and J ends, which lost 6 bases and 3 bases, there was a span of 12 bases. CDR3 sequence: CASSPRGIYEQYF. CDR3 nucleotide sequence: TGTGCCAGCAGCCCTAGGGGGATCTACGAGCAGTACTTC.